This T cell receptor (beta chain) comes out of a study of shared clonotypes between healthy human individuals. Whole-study results and caveats: Collection of samples was limited to blood; tissue repertoires likely differ. The sharing of 4.5% to 5% of naive CD4 clonotypes was seen across a few donors. Larger richness was generally estimated for naive than memory subsets.

TCRdb keeps only in-frame clones here, not all; method: immunoSEQ multiplex PCR. Of under 650,000 clones detected, about 96% appear once; the ten largest clones hold 0.05% to 0.07%. Nashville, Tennessee was home to all donors, who were Caucasian adults. This CDR3 has 12 amino acids. Trimming shortened V by 2 bases and J by 9 bases, and 8 bases separated the two germline ends. Looked up from germline, CDR1 is SGHVS and CDR2 is FQNEAQ. A remark on this clone: Its antigen remains unknown.

The clonotype was recovered from a woman in her 30s in good health. Sequenced input: naive CD4+ T cells sorted from blood. Subset reported: CD45RA+ positively selected. The V and J genes are TRBV7-8 and TRBJ1-5; D is undetermined. The CDR3 sequence: CASSLTVGPQHF. The CDR3 DNA reads TGTGCCAGCAGCTTAACAGTTGGGCCCCAGCATTTT.